The rows below give T cell receptor beta chains drawn from one sample of a study of PD-1 blockade in classical Hodgkin lymphoma. Data came from immunoSEQ multiplex PCR; TCRdb stores just in-frame clones and leaves some out. This sample yields 40,000 to 45,000 clones, of which roughly 78% are seen a single time; around an eighth belongs to the top ten. The source material was peripheral blood mononuclear cells (PBMCs), sampled at baseline. The origin of the receptors is a human donor with classical Hodgkin lymphoma. The CDR3 runs from the conserved cysteine through the conserved F or W. D genes are given only for firm matches. A row's size may be missing; if present it is once, few, many or a size class.

TRBJ1-3 . . TRBV18 CASSPREGPRNTIYF TGTGCCAGCTCACCCAGAGAAGGGCCCCGAAACACCATATATTTT
TRBJ1-5 . . TRBV18 CASNQGSNQPQHF TGTGCCAGCAACCAGGGGAGCAATCAGCCCCAGCATTTT
TRBJ2-7 . . TRBV19 CASRDSFYEQYF TGTGCCAGCCGGGACTCCTTCTACGAGCAGTACTTC
TRBJ1-6 . few TRBV19 CASSGSSPLHF TGTGCCAGTTCGGGGTCATCACCCCTCCACTTT
TRBJ2-2 TRBD2 . TRBV7-9 CASSSPGLAATGELFF TGTGCCAGCAGCTCACCGGGACTAGCGGCCACCGGGGAGCTGTTTTTT
TRBJ2-5 . few TRBV6-5 CASRGGDRTQYF TGTGCCAGCAGGGGGGGGGACAGGACCCAGTACTTC
TRBJ1-1 . . TRBV5-8 CASQVEEGLNTEAFF TGTGCCAGCCAAGTCGAGGAGGGCTTGAACACTGAAGCTTTCTTT
TRBJ2-7 . . TRBV5-6 CASSLVDGYEQYF TGTGCCAGCAGCTTGGTAGACGGATACGAGCAGTACTTC
TRBJ1-4 . few TRBV4-1 CASSAGSRIELFF TGCGCCAGCAGCGCAGGTAGCAGGATTGAACTGTTTTTT
TRBJ2-1 TRBD2 . TRBV7-2 CASSSGPGGQFF TGTGCCAGCAGCTCGGGGCCGGGAGGGCAGTTCTTC
TRBJ2-7 . . TRBV2 CARRESHRDEQYF TGTGCCAGGAGAGAATCACACAGGGACGAGCAGTACTTC
TRBJ1-2 . . TRBV15 CATHPDLGSSYGYTF TGTGCCACCCACCCAGACCTTGGGTCCTCCTATGGCTACACCTTC
TRBJ1-1 . . TRBV13 CASCLGMNTEAFF TGTGCCAGCTGCCTGGGGATGAACACTGAAGCTTTCTTT
TRBJ1-1 . once TRBV4-3 CASSQVVEQEAAFF TGCGCCAGCAGCCAAGTGGTTGAACAGGAGGCAGCTTTCTTT
TRBJ1-1 . . TRBV4-1 CASSQVVGAEDTEAFF TGCGCCAGCAGCCAAGTAGTAGGGGCGGAAGACACTGAAGCTTTCTTT
TRBJ2-7 . . TRBV7-6 CASSRDPGSYEQYF TGTGCCAGCAGCCGAGATCCGGGCTCCTACGAGCAGTACTTC
TRBJ1-6 . few TRBV5-6 CASSLEQDGNSPLHF TGTGCCAGCAGCTTGGAACAGGATGGCAATTCACCCCTCCACTTT
TRBJ1-1 . . TRBV6-5 CASSYSRVAAEAFF TGTGCCAGCAGTTACTCGAGAGTAGCAGCGGAAGCTTTCTTT
TRBJ2-5 TRBD2 . TRBV19 CASSPSGSGGAETQYF TGTGCCAGTAGTCCCTCCGGGAGCGGGGGGGCGGAGACCCAGTACTTC
TRBJ2-3 . . TRBV5-4 CASSWGAQGTQYF TGTGCCAGCAGCTGGGGGGCCCAGGGTACGCAGTATTTT
TRBJ1-3 . . TRBV7-6 CASSLSGLRNTIYF TGTGCCAGCAGCTTATCGGGGCTAAGGAACACCATATATTTT
TRBJ2-7 . . TRBV4-3 CASSQGGAGIGEQYF TGCGCCAGCAGCCAAGGGGGGGCAGGGATCGGGGAGCAGTACTTC
TRBJ1-5 . . TRBV28 CASSLTGERNQPQHF TGTGCCAGCAGTTTAACGGGGGAACGCAATCAGCCCCAGCATTTT
TRBJ1-6 . . TRBV7-9 CASSQVGGSPLHF TGTGCCAGCAGTCAGGTCGGGGGTTCACCCCTCCACTTT
TRBJ2-7 . . TRBV2 CASRTLELGAEQYF TGTGCCAGCAGGACCCTGGAACTAGGGGCCGAGCAGTACTTC